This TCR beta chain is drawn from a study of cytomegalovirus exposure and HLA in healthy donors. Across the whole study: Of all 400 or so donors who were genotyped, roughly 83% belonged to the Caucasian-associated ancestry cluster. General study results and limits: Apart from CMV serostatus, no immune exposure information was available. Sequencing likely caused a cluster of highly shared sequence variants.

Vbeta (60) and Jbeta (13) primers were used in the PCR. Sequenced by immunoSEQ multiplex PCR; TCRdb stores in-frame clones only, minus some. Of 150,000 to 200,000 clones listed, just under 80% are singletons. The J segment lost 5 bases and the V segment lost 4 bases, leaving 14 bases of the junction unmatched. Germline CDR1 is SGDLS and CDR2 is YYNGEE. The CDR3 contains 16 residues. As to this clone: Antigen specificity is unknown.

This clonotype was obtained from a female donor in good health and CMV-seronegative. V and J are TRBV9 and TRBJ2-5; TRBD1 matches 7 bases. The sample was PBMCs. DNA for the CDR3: TGTGCCAGCAGCTCACCTGGCGCAGGGGGAAAGGAGACCCAGTACTTC. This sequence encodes CASSSPGAGGKETQYF.